The clone carrying this TCR beta chain was seen a few times. The antigen remains undetermined. This specimen belongs to a study of beta chain features in type 1 diabetes. Study-level information: All of the samples together had roughly 98 million sorted cells examined. Study results and limitations: Type 1 diabetes patients showed fewer insertions and more deletions at VDJ junctions.

The authors reverse transcribed all of the isolated RNA, so sequencing captured expressed TCRB transcripts. Clones were read by immunoSEQ multiplex PCR, and TCRdb kept only the in-frame ones, dropping some. The sample includes 450,000 to 550,000 clones, 30% seen only once; the top ten take roughly 0.066%. Cells sorted by CD45RO/CCR7/CD25/CD127/CD95/CD27 comprised CD4+ naive, central memory, regulatory and stem cell-like memory cells. Sorted cells reached over 95% purity in every population. Germline assignment: CDR1 SGHVS and CDR2 FNYEAQ. V lost 5 bases and J lost 11, with 14 bases in between. The CDR3 is 12 amino acids.

This sequence joins TRBV7-6 and TRBJ2-3; D is undetermined. Sequencing was performed on naive CD4+ T cells from blood. This TCR derives from a man between 18 and 35 years old in good health. Here the CDR3 DNA reads TGTGCCAGCAGCCCTAACTCCCATAGGCAGTATTTT. This encodes CASSPNSHRQYF.